These 4 T cell receptor beta chains came from one sample sequenced in a study of T cell responses to AZD1222 COVID-19 vaccine. TCRdb's copy holds only in-frame clones and misses some; the assay was immunoSEQ multiplex PCR. The table shows approximately 140,000 clones, with 85% to 90% occurring only once. This sample comprised peripheral blood, obtained on day 0 of AZD1222 vaccination. The origin of the receptors is an adult in good health.

The gene calls are TRBV5-1 and TRBJ2-1, with TRBD2 matching over 7 bases. V lost 4 bases to trimming and J lost 2 bases; unmatched junction nucleotides: 6. CDR1 is SGHRS and CDR2 is YFSETQ in the germline V gene. The CDR3 is 15 amino acids. As DNA, the CDR3 is TGCGCCAGCAGCGTGGGAGGGACCCCCTACAATGAGCAGTTCTTC. Translation gives CASSVGGTPYNEQFF. Drawing the rest from reference TRBV5-1 and TRBJ2-1, the complete variable domain is KAGVTQTPRYLIKTRGQQVTLSCSPISGHRSVSWYQQTPGQGLQFLFEYFSETQRNKGNFPGRFSGRQFSNSRSEMNVSTLELGDSALYLCASSVGGTPYNEQFFGPGTRLTVL.

The chain uses TRBV30 and TRBJ2-3, with a tentative D call TRBD1 (5 bases). The CDR3 extends over 18 amino acids. Germline loops: CDR1 GTSNPN, CDR2 SVGIG (reference sequence). V lost 1 base and J 2 bases, leaving 22 bases between the germline ends. CDR3 residues: CAWSGGRSRWGNTDTQYF. In DNA form, the CDR3 reads TGTGCCTGGAGTGGGGGCAGATCGAGGTGGGGAAACACAGATACGCAGTATTTT.

This chain connects TRBV3-1 (or the pseudogene TRBV3-2) to TRBJ2-3; no reliable D call. CDR1 is LGHDT, CDR2 YNNKEL, per germline (reference sequence). Trimming removed 4 bases from V and 2 bases from J, with 7 bases in between. This CDR3 has 13 amino acids. This CDR3 reads CASSPPDTDTQYF. The CDR3 DNA sequence: TGTGCCAGCAGCCCACCCGACACAGATACGCAGTATTTT.

The chain carries TRBV5-6 and TRBJ1-5; unclear D gene. V was cut by 4 bases and J by 5 bases, with 10 bases left in between. The CDR3 contains 13 residues. CDR1 is SGHDT, CDR2 YYEEEE, per germline. The CDR3: CASSPGSHQPQHF. CDR3 DNA: TGTGCCAGCAGCCCGGGTTCCCATCAGCCCCAGCATTTT.